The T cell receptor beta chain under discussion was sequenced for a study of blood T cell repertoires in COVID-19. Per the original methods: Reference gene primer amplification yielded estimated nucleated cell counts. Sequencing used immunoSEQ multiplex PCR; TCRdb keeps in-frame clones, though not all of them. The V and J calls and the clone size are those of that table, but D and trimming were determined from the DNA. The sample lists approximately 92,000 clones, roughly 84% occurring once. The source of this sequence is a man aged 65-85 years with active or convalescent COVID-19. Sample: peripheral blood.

CDR3 coding DNA: TGTGCCAGCAGTTACTCGATCCGAGCTGGAAACACCATATATTTT. As protein: CASSYSIRAGNTIYF. The chain links TRBV6-5 to TRBJ1-3, with D unresolved. V lost 0 bases and J lost 2, with 8 bases in between. The CDR3 runs 15 residues. CDR1 is MNHEY and CDR2 is SVGAGI in the germline V gene.